A single sample is the source of the 15 T cell receptor beta chains below, sequenced in a study of cytomegalovirus exposure and HLA in healthy donors. A multiplex PCR was run with 60 Vbeta primers and 13 Jbeta primers. Some clones are missing from TCRdb's copy, which holds only in-frame ones; the method was immunoSEQ multiplex PCR. The sample gives 80,000 to 130,000 clones, roughly 75% of which show up once; about 14% is in the top ten. The sequenced sample was PBMCs. These receptors came from a male donor in good health and CMV-seropositive.

V and J are TRBV4-3 and TRBJ2-3; 9 bases map to TRBD1. The CDR3 has 22 residues. V shed 0 bases, J shed 0 bases, and the junction held 19 bases outside the gene matches. Looked up from germline, CDR1 is LGHNA and CDR2 is YSLEER. The CDR3 sequence: CASSQDLRTGETMFFSTDTQYF. CDR3 DNA sequence: TGCGCCAGCAGCCAAGATCTAAGGACAGGGGAAACGATGTTTTTTAGCACAGATACGCAGTATTTT.

This clone has a handful of counts. The J gene is TRBJ2-1, the V gene TRBV30, with D perhaps TRBD2 (6 bases). This CDR3 has 11 residues. The V end lost 2 bases, the J end lost 13 bases, and 12 bases lay between the germline ends. In germline, CDR1 is GTSNPN, CDR2 SVGIG (reference sequence). The CDR3 is CAWSPREKQFF. CDR3 bases: TGTGCCTGGAGTCCACGGGAGAAACAGTTCTTC.

J is TRBJ2-7 and V is TRBV19; 8 bases fit TRBD1. V shed 6 bases and J 5 bases; nucleotides not matched to a gene: 9. The length of the CDR3 is 14 residues. The germline gives CDR1 LNHDA, CDR2 SQIVND (reference sequence). In DNA form, the CDR3 reads TGTGCCAGTAGCGCACAGGGGGATGTAAACGAGCAGTACTTC. Residues: CASSAQGDVNEQYF.

CDR3: CAWSVLSGGTEAFF. The CDR3, as DNA: TGTGCCTGGAGTGTACTCTCAGGGGGCACTGAAGCTTTCTTT. The V gene is TRBV30, the J gene TRBJ1-1, with 7 bases fitting TRBD1. Looked up from germline, CDR1 is GTSNPN and CDR2 is SVGIG (reference sequence). The CDR3 has 14 residues. The ends lost 0 bases at V and 4 bases at J; junction bases unmatched: 5. The full variable domain, with the rest looked up from reference TRBV30 and TRBJ1-1, is SQTIHQWPATLVQPVGSPLSLECTVEGTSNPNLYWYRQAAGRGLQLLFYSVGIGQISSEVPQNLSASRPQDRQFILSSKKLLLSDSGFYLCAWSVLSGGTEAFFGQGTRLTVV.

This clone turned up a few times. The chain couples TRBV15 to TRBJ2-3; TRBD1 aligns across 9 bases. Germline CDR1 reads LNHNV; CDR2 reads YYDKDF (reference sequence). Losses at the gene ends were 3 bases for V and 4 bases for J; bases not matched to a gene: 5. The length of the CDR3 is 15 residues. The CDR3 DNA follows: TGTGCCACCAGCAGGACCCGACAGGGGGCAGATACGCAGTATTTT. Translating gives CATSRTRQGADTQYF.

The J gene is TRBJ2-5, the V gene TRBV5-1; D is undetermined. The CDR3 runs to 13 residues. V was trimmed by 6 bases and J by 1 base, leaving 10 bases between them. Looked up from germline, CDR1 is SGHRS and CDR2 is YFSETQ. The CDR3 loop reads CASMPDTQETQYF. CDR3 coding DNA: TGCGCCAGCATGCCAGATACCCAAGAGACCCAGTACTTC.

V gene TRBV5-1 combines with J gene TRBJ1-1, with D possibly being TRBD1 (5 bases). The CDR3 contains 15 residues. V was cut by 0 bases and J by 4 bases, with 13 bases left in between. CDR1 and CDR2 (germline): SGHRS, YFSETQ. The CDR3: CASSLEDMEFTEAFF. DNA of the CDR3: TGCGCCAGCAGCTTGGAGGACATGGAATTCACTGAAGCTTTCTTT.

The chain recombines TRBV7-9 with TRBJ1-5, with 11 nucleotides matching TRBD1. V lost 5 bases and J lost 7; bases outside the gene matches: 7. From germline, CDR1 is SEHNR and CDR2 FQNEAQ (reference sequence). The length of the CDR3 is 15 residues. CDR3 DNA: TGTGCCAGCAGCACGGGACAGGGGGAAGGCCAGCCCCAGCATTTT. Protein sequence: CASSTGQGEGQPQHF.

The chain links TRBV15 to TRBJ2-7; possibly TRBD1 for D (5 bases). V gave up 0 bases and J gave up 5 bases, with 20 bases separating them. CDR3 size: 17 residues. The germline CDR1 and CDR2 sequences are LNHNV and YYDKDF (reference sequence). The CDR3 loop is CATSRDYGQRISHEQYF. The CDR3 DNA reads as TGTGCCACCAGCAGAGATTATGGACAACGCATCTCGCACGAGCAGTACTTC.

This chain joins TRBV6-1 and TRBJ2-1; TRBD2 aligns across 7 bases. The CDR3 consists of 16 residues. Unmatched junction bases numbered 6, after V lost 1 base and J lost 3 bases. Per the germline V gene, CDR1 is MNHNS and CDR2 is SASEGT. DNA for the CDR3: TGTGCCAGCAGTGAAGACTGGGGGGGAAGCTACAATGAGCAGTTCTTC. Its protein is CASSEDWGGSYNEQFF.

This clone occurred once. This sequence joins TRBV11-2 and TRBJ2-5, with TRBD2 matching 9 bases. Germline trimming cut 5 bases from V and 1 base from J; bases unmatched to any gene: 11. Germline loops: CDR1 SGHAT, CDR2 FQNNGV. CDR3 size: 17 residues. CDR3 residues: CASSLTGLLAGQETQYF. In DNA form, the CDR3 reads TGTGCCAGCAGCCTCACGGGTTTACTAGCGGGCCAAGAGACCCAGTACTTC.

This clone was counted between two and nine times. This rearrangement joins TRBV10-1 to TRBJ2-2, with TRBD2 as a possible D gene (6 bases). The germline V and J ends were trimmed by 6 bases and 5 bases, with 13 bases remaining between them. CDR1 WNHNN and CDR2 SYGVQD come from the germline V gene (reference sequence). This CDR3 spans 14 amino acids. This CDR3 reads CASRDNGGTGELFF. CDR3 nucleotide sequence: TGCGCCAGCAGGGACAATGGGGGGACCGGGGAGCTGTTTTTT.

This clone has at least ten counts. The J gene is TRBJ2-7, the V gene TRBV5-6; TRBD1 is a possible D gene (5 bases). Germline assignment: CDR1 SGHDT and CDR2 YYEEEE. The CDR3 is 14 residues long. V was clipped by 4 bases and J by 2 bases, with 13 bases between them. The CDR3 reads CASSRGKLPYEQYF. In nucleotides, the CDR3 is TGTGCCAGCAGCAGGGGCAAATTACCCTACGAGCAGTACTTC.

The chain has TRBV9 and TRBJ2-5, with a weak D call TRBD1 (5 bases). In germline, CDR1 is SGDLS, CDR2 YYNGEE. V lost 3 bases, J lost 4 bases, and 16 bases lay in between. The CDR3 extends over 15 amino acids. This CDR3 is CASSADTGFAETQYF. The CDR3 nucleotides are TGTGCCAGCAGCGCCGATACAGGCTTTGCAGAGACCCAGTACTTC.

The chain carries TRBV29-1 and TRBJ1-1; 7 bases fit TRBD1. V was clipped by 4 bases and J by 8 bases; unmatched bases: 7. Germline V CDR1 and CDR2: SQVTM, ANQGSEA. The CDR3 has 12 residues. This CDR3 reads CSVATGTEEAFF. The CDR3 DNA reads TGCAGCGTTGCAACCGGGACAGAAGAAGCTTTCTTT.